Each of the 30 T cell receptor beta chains below was sequenced from the same sample in a study of shared clonotypes between healthy human individuals. TCRdb's table, derived via immunoSEQ multiplex PCR, lists solely in-frame clones and lacks some. Seen here are around 1,000,000 clones, about 72% observed once, and the top ten hold almost 0.9%. The sample consisted of memory CD4+ T cells from PBMCs. As to subset: CD45RA-negative fraction. All receptors derive from a man between 18 and 29 years old in good health. Some clones in this sample may be carry-over from other donors' samples.

The chain is built from TRBV7-7 and TRBJ2-2, with D unclear. Germline V lookup: CDR1 SSHAT, CDR2 FNYEAQ (reference sequence). The CDR3 runs 12 residues. Trimming cost V 5 bases and J 8 bases, with 9 bases left between them. The CDR3 coding sequence is TGTGCCAGCAGCGATTACGGGGGGGAGCTGTTTTTT. Its translation: CASSDYGGELFF.

This chain uses TRBV7-2 with TRBJ2-2; D may match TRBD1 or TRBD2 (6 bases each). CDR3 length: 16 amino acids. Germline-derived CDR1 and CDR2 are SGHTA and FQGNSA. Trimming removed 0 bases from V and 2 bases from J, with 10 bases in between. CDR3 coding DNA: TGTGCCAGCAGCTTAGCGTGGGGGGCCAACACCGGGGAGCTGTTTTTT. This sequence encodes CASSLAWGANTGELFF.

This chain joins TRBV20-1 and TRBJ2-1; a weak D match, TRBD1 (5 bases). Trimming left V 8 bases short and J 6 bases short, with 11 bases between. CDR1 and CDR2 (germline): DFQATT, SNEGSKA (reference sequence). This CDR3 contains 11 residues. The CDR3 DNA sequence: TGCAGTACGACAGTCTCCAATGAGCAGTTCTTC. It is translated as CSTTVSNEQFF.

Only one count was recorded for this clone. Other DNA sequences within the sample encode an identical CDR3. The J gene is TRBJ2-2, the V gene TRBV6-5, with unresolved D. Germline-derived CDR1 and CDR2 are MNHEY and SVGAGI. The CDR3 totals 11 residues. V was shortened by 6 bases and J by 5 bases, with 4 bases between the two germline ends. The CDR3 loop is CASRNTGELFF. CDR3 in DNA: TGTGCCAGCAGGAATACCGGGGAGCTGTTTTTT.

The chain's CDR3 is CASSVMGGRETQYF. Written as DNA, the CDR3 is TGTGCCAGCAGCGTAATGGGGGGGCGGGAGACCCAGTACTTC. The V and J genes are TRBV9 and TRBJ2-5, with D tentatively TRBD2 (7 bases). This CDR3 has 14 amino acids. The V gene lost 1 base and the J gene lost 5 bases, with 12 bases spanning the gap. From germline, CDR1 is SGDLS and CDR2 YYNGEE.

The CDR3 DNA follows: TGCGCCAGCAGCTTGGCCGGACAGTTTGGGGCCAACGTCCTGACTTTC. Translation: CASSLAGQFGANVLTF. This chain connects TRBV5-1 to TRBJ2-6; D is perhaps TRBD1 (6 bases). The V and J ends lost 0 bases and 3 bases respectively, with 10 bases between them. The CDR3 runs 16 residues. The germline gives CDR1 SGHRS, CDR2 YFSETQ.

This clone has a count of ten or more. The rearrangement joins TRBV11-2 to TRBJ1-2; 8 positions agree with TRBD1. The junction had 8 bases not matched to a gene; V was cut back by 3 bases and J by 8 bases. Germline-derived CDR1 and CDR2 are SGHAT and FQNNGV. The CDR3 sequence is 14 residues long. CDR3 DNA sequence: TGTGCCAGCAGCTTCTTGCGACAGGGGTACGGCTACACCTTC. Its protein product is CASSFLRQGYGYTF.

The CDR3 region is CASSEGGFTDTQYF. The CDR3 bases are TGCGCCAGCAGTGAGGGCGGTTTCACAGATACGCAGTATTTT. The chain couples TRBV10-1 to TRBJ2-3; D is unclear. This CDR3 comprises 14 residues. Germline V gene sequence: CDR1 WNHNN, CDR2 SYGVQD (reference sequence). Trimming shortened V by 2 bases and J by 2 bases, and 8 bases separated the two germline ends.

The chain links TRBV7-2 to TRBJ2-7; D possibly corresponds to TRBD2 (5 bases). Germline loops: CDR1 SGHTA, CDR2 FQGNSA. The CDR3 is made up of 16 amino acids. V gave up 5 bases and J gave up 5 bases, with 22 bases separating them. The CDR3 coding sequence is TGTGCCAGCAGCCGGGCCTTGAGAAACGGAGGCCACGAGCAGTACTTC. This translates into CASSRALRNGGHEQYF.

The rearrangement uses TRBV2 and TRBJ1-1, with a tentative D call TRBD1 (5 bases). Germline CDR1 reads SNHLY; CDR2 reads FYNNEI. The CDR3 contains 14 residues. Trimming pared 8 bases from V and 1 base from J, leaving 14 bases between. CDR3 residues: CASAGQSGNTEAFF. The CDR3 nucleotides read TGTGCCAGCGCAGGACAATCGGGGAACACTGAAGCTTTCTTT.

Written as DNA, the CDR3 is TGCGCCAGCAGCCAAGCTCCGGGACAGGGGGGCTATGGCTACACCTTC. This sequence encodes CASSQAPGQGGYGYTF. The rearrangement uses TRBV4-1 and TRBJ1-2, with 11 bases identical to TRBD1. This CDR3 has 16 residues. Germline-derived CDR1 and CDR2 are MGHRA and YSYEKL. V dropped 1 base and J dropped 4; count of bases not matched to a gene: 5.

The chain couples TRBV6-4 to TRBJ2-5; D is undetermined. Germline CDR1 and CDR2: MRHNA and SNTAGT. V dropped 9 bases and J dropped 1 base, with 12 bases sitting between them. This CDR3 has 13 residues. CDR3 nucleotides: TGTGCCAGGCGACATATCCGCCAAGAGACCCAGTACTTC. Amino acid sequence: CARRHIRQETQYF.

V and J are TRBV4-1 and TRBJ1-3; D uncertain. CDR1 MGHRA and CDR2 YSYEKL come from the germline V gene. Trimming took off 1 base at V and 1 base at J, with 8 bases between the two ends. This CDR3 spans 15 amino acids. The CDR3 region is CASSQAGVSGNTIYF. Written as DNA, the CDR3 is TGCGCCAGCAGCCAAGCCGGGGTTTCTGGAAACACCATATATTTT.

The chain uses TRBV5-6 and TRBJ2-6; D is undetermined. V lost 1 base, J lost 6 bases, and 14 bases lay in between. This CDR3 region has 16 residues. In germline, CDR1 is SGHDT, CDR2 YYEEEE. CDR3 in amino acids: CASSLWNHLKANVLTF. The CDR3 DNA sequence: TGTGCCAGCAGCTTGTGGAACCATCTGAAGGCCAACGTCCTGACTTTC.

The rearrangement links TRBV5-4 to TRBJ1-2; D is possibly TRBD1 (6 bases). CDR1 is SGHNT, CDR2 YYREEE, per germline (reference sequence). V was clipped by 4 bases and J by 8 bases, with 21 bases between them. This CDR3 has 15 amino acids. The CDR3 sequence: CASSASGGGQRGYTF. The CDR3 region has the DNA TGTGCCAGCAGCGCTTCCGGAGGGGGGCAGCGGGGCTACACCTTC.

This clone was counted a few times. The rearrangement joins TRBV6-5 to TRBJ1-2, with D unresolved. Between the trimmed V and J ends, which lost 4 bases and 1 base, there was a span of 7 bases. The CDR3 spans 13 residues. Germline V gene sequence: CDR1 MNHEY, CDR2 SVGAGI. The CDR3 coding sequence is TGTGCCAGCAGTTTAACAAGTAACTATGGCTACACCTTC. As protein: CASSLTSNYGYTF.

The DNA of the CDR3 is TGTGCCAGCAGCTTAGTAGGGGGCAGGTTGTACGAGCAGTACTTC. This codes for CASSLVGGRLYEQYF. The chain links TRBV11-2 to TRBJ2-5; 7 nucleotides match TRBD1. The DNA end lines up better with TRBJ2-7; the J call may be wrong. The germline gives CDR1 SGHAT, CDR2 FQNNGV. CDR3 length: 15 residues.

There are many counts of this clone. The rearrangement links TRBV7-2 to TRBJ2-7; D gene uncertain. There are 14 residues in the CDR3. Germline CDR1 reads SGHTA; CDR2 reads FQGNSA. The germline V and J ends were trimmed by 2 bases and 3 bases, with 11 bases remaining between them. This CDR3 reads CASSLQPASYEQYF. The CDR3 DNA sequence: TGTGCCAGCAGCTTACAACCCGCAAGCTACGAGCAGTACTTC. Based on the CDR3 plus reference TRBV7-2 and TRBJ2-7, the full variable domain is GAGVSQSPSNKVTEKGKDVELRCDPISGHTALYWYRQSLGQGLEFLIYFQGNSAPDKSGLPSDRFSAERTGGSVSTLTIQRTQQEDSAVYLCASSLQPASYEQYFGPGTRLTVT.

Turning to this clone: This sample includes further DNA sequences coding for the same CDR3. The rearrangement links TRBV5-1 to TRBJ2-5, with D unclear. The germline V gene encodes CDR1 SGHRS and CDR2 YFSETQ. The CDR3 has 14 amino acids. Trimming removed 0 bases at V and 5 bases at J, with 11 bases between. CDR3 residues: CASSLDRVGETQYF. The DNA for the CDR3 is TGCGCCAGCAGCTTGGACCGGGTGGGGGAGACCCAGTACTTC.

The chain uses TRBV5-4 and TRBJ2-2; a possible D gene is TRBD1 (5 bases). The V end was cut by 4 bases, the J end by 5 bases, with 18 bases between. This CDR3 contains 16 residues. From germline, CDR1 is SGHNT and CDR2 YYREEE (reference sequence). CDR3 region: CASSQAVQGGTGELFF. CDR3 DNA: TGTGCCAGCAGCCAAGCTGTCCAGGGTGGGACCGGGGAGCTGTTTTTT.

This clone was seen only once. This chain uses TRBV6-1 with TRBJ2-5, with 8 bases lining up with TRBD1. J lost 12 bases, V lost 4 bases, and 7 bases had no gene match. CDR3 length: 12 amino acids. CDR1 and CDR2 from the germline V gene are MNHNS and SASEGT. Here the CDR3 DNA reads TGTGCCAGCAGTGTTAGTCAGGGGGCTGAGTACTTC. Translation: CASSVSQGAEYF.

The V call is TRBV9, the J call TRBJ2-5; 7 bases are shared with TRBD1. J was trimmed by 4 bases and V by 3 bases; bases with no gene match: 3. This CDR3 comprises 13 residues. Germline CDR1 is SGDLS and CDR2 is YYNGEE. The CDR3 here is CASSARDRETQYF. In DNA form, the CDR3 reads TGTGCCAGCAGCGCCCGGGACAGAGAGACCCAGTACTTC.

This chain connects TRBV28 to TRBJ1-4, with D maybe TRBD1 (5 bases). The V and J ends lost 6 bases and 6 bases respectively, with 23 bases between them. This CDR3 comprises 17 residues. Per germline, CDR1 MDHEN and CDR2 SYDVKM. CDR3 sequence reads: CASSPKSGRGGYEKLFF. CDR3 coding DNA: TGTGCCAGCAGCCCCAAGTCGGGGCGGGGAGGGTATGAAAAACTGTTTTTT. The variable domain in full, completed from reference TRBV28 and TRBJ1-4, reads DVKVTQSSRYLVKRTGEKVFLECVQDMDHENMFWYRQDPGLGLRLIYFSYDVKMKEKGDIPEGYSVSREKKERFSLILESASTNQTSMYLCASSPKSGRGGYEKLFFGSGTQLSVL.

This rearrangement joins TRBV7-3 to TRBJ2-3; 9 bases fit TRBD2. There are 14 residues in the CDR3. Germline V gene data show CDR1 as SGHTA and CDR2 as FQGTGA. With 2 bases clipped from V and 7 bases from J, the junction kept 4 bases outside the gene matches. For the CDR3, the DNA is TGTGCCAGCAGCTTAGCGGGAGGGGATTATACGCAGTATTTT. Amino acid sequence: CASSLAGGDYTQYF.

The chain combines TRBV11-3 with TRBJ2-2; 7 bases map to TRBD1. V trimming: 3 bases; J trimming: 4 bases; junction bases outside the gene matches: 8. From germline, CDR1 is SGHNT and CDR2 YENEEA. The CDR3 contains 16 residues. CDR3 nucleotides: TGTGCCAGCAGCTTCCGACAGGGCAGCGGCACCGGGGAGCTGTTTTTT. Protein: CASSFRQGSGTGELFF.

The genes are TRBV29-1 and TRBJ1-3, with D possibly being TRBD1 (6 bases). Germline CDR1 is SQVTM and CDR2 is ANQGSEA. Trimming removed 6 bases at V and 7 bases at J, with 16 bases between. This CDR3 contains 13 residues. CDR3 protein: CSVPGPGANTIYF. Written as DNA, the CDR3 is TGCAGCGTCCCCGGACCGGGGGCGAACACCATATATTTT.

In regard to this clone: The sample contains more than one DNA sequence encoding this CDR3. V gene TRBV6-1 combines with J gene TRBJ2-5; either TRBD1 or TRBD2 may supply D (7 bases each). This CDR3 has 13 residues. Germline-derived CDR1 and CDR2 are MNHNS and SASEGT. With 4 bases removed from V and 5 bases from J, the gap between germline ends came to 11 bases. The CDR3 DNA is TGTGCCAGCAGTGGACAGGGAGGGGAGACCCAGTACTTC. This encodes CASSGQGGETQYF.

The V call is TRBV19, the J call TRBJ1-4; 9 nucleotides align to TRBD1. Germline V lookup: CDR1 LNHDA, CDR2 SQIVND (reference sequence). Trimming cost V 7 bases and J 7 bases; bases outside gene matches: 10. The CDR3 covers 15 residues. The CDR3 is CASNPSGQGPEKLFF. The CDR3 bases are TGTGCCAGTAACCCATCGGGACAGGGCCCTGAAAAACTGTTTTTT. Supplemented by reference TRBV19 and TRBJ1-4, the full variable domain reads DGGITQSPKYLFRKEGQNVTLSCEQNLNHDAMYWYRQDPGQGLRLIYYSQIVNDFQKGDIAEGYSVSREKKESFPLTVTSAQKNPTAFYLCASNPSGQGPEKLFFGSGTQLSVL.

V is TRBV25-1 and J is TRBJ2-7; TRBD1 agrees at 9 bases. This CDR3 spans 14 amino acids. CDR1 is MGHDK, CDR2 SYGVNS, per germline. J was trimmed by 3 bases and V by 5 bases; bases with no gene match: 5. The CDR3 protein is CASSPDRGFYEQYF. CDR3 nucleotide sequence: TGTGCCAGCAGTCCGGACAGGGGCTTCTACGAGCAGTACTTC.

A remark on this clone: Different DNA sequences within this sample yield the same CDR3. The rearrangement links TRBV4-1 to TRBJ1-5, with D possibly matching TRBD1 (5 bases). The CDR3 covers 15 residues. V was cut by 0 bases and J by 5 bases, with 11 bases left in between. CDR1 is MGHRA and CDR2 is YSYEKL in the germline V gene. The CDR3 coding sequence is TGCGCCAGCAGCCAAGAAGGACAATTGGATCAGCCCCAGCATTTT. Encoded protein: CASSQEGQLDQPQHF.